These T cell receptor beta chains were read from a single sample in a study of T-cell memory formation after mild COVID-19. TCRdb independently ran MiXCR on the 5' RACE reads; one entry per CDR3 protein. The sample includes fewer than 700,000 distinct CDR3 sequences, roughly 20% of them seen just once. Sequencing used PBMCs or a T cell subset sorted from them (not recorded which). The receptors were sampled from an adult woman who had mild COVID-19 (a few samples of this study predate the infection). Cell type and time point are not known. The CDR3 runs from the conserved cysteine through the conserved F or W. The order of the fields is J gene, clone size, D gene, V gene, CDR3 DNA, CDR3 protein. D genes are given only for firm matches. Where a row states a size, it is once, few, many or the class of an expanded clone; other rows omit it.

J gene: TRBJ1-1; clone size: few; D gene: -; V gene: TRBV6-5; CDR3 DNA: TGTGCCAGCAGACGAAACAGCCTCCAGGCTGAAGCTTTCTTT; CDR3 protein: CASRRNSLQAEAFF
J gene: TRBJ2-5; clone size: once; D gene: -; V gene: TRBV9; CDR3 DNA: TGTGCCAGCAGCTCTAGCGAGGGGGCGAGGGAGACCCAGTACTTC; CDR3 protein: CASSSSEGARETQYF
J gene: TRBJ2-7; clone size: few; D gene: TRBD1; V gene: TRBV5-1; CDR3 DNA: TGCGCCAGCAGCTTGCCCGGGACAGCCTACGAGCAGTACTTC; CDR3 protein: CASSLPGTAYEQYF
J gene: TRBJ2-1; clone size: few; D gene: -; V gene: TRBV29-1; CDR3 DNA: TGCAGCGCAGGCGGCAGAATGTCTTATTCCCGTATCAATGAGCAGTTCTTC; CDR3 protein: CSAGGRMSYSRINEQFF
J gene: TRBJ1-1; clone size: -; D gene: -; V gene: TRBV7-9; CDR3 DNA: TGTGCCAGCAGCTTAGAGGGGCGGGACACTGAAGCTTTCTTT; CDR3 protein: CASSLEGRDTEAFF
J gene: TRBJ1-4; clone size: -; D gene: -; V gene: TRBV29-1; CDR3 DNA: TGCAGCGTTGGGGCAGGGTTTAATGAAAAACTGTTTTTT; CDR3 protein: CSVGAGFNEKLFF
J gene: TRBJ2-1; clone size: -; D gene: -; V gene: TRBV6-2/TRBV6-3; CDR3 DNA: TGTGCCAGCCGCCGTGGGCTAGAGCAGTTCTTC; CDR3 protein: CASRRGLEQFF
J gene: TRBJ2-5; clone size: many; D gene: TRBD2; V gene: TRBV29-1; CDR3 DNA: TGCAGCGTTGGACTAGCGGGAGAAGAGACCCAGTACTTC; CDR3 protein: CSVGLAGEETQYF
J gene: TRBJ1-2; clone size: -; D gene: -; V gene: TRBV18; CDR3 DNA: TGTGCCAGCTCACCTAGTACAGGCCGGGCTAACTATGGCTACACCTTC; CDR3 protein: CASSPSTGRANYGYTF
J gene: TRBJ1-6; clone size: -; D gene: -; V gene: TRBV12-3/TRBV12-4; CDR3 DNA: TGTGCCAGCAGTCTGTCGTCACCCCTCCACTTT; CDR3 protein: CASSLSSPLHF
J gene: TRBJ2-5; clone size: -; D gene: TRBD2; V gene: TRBV19; CDR3 DNA: TGTGCCAGTAGTGGGAGCGGGAGCTATGAGACCCAGTACTTC; CDR3 protein: CASSGSGSYETQYF
J gene: TRBJ2-7; clone size: -; D gene: -; V gene: TRBV23-1; CDR3 DNA: TGCGCCAGCAGTCAAGTCGGTGCCACAGAGCAGTACTTC; CDR3 protein: CASSQVGATEQYF
J gene: TRBJ1-1; clone size: -; D gene: TRBD1; V gene: TRBV12-3/TRBV12-4; CDR3 DNA: TGTGCCAGCAAACCGACAGGGATGAACACTGAAGCTTTCTTT; CDR3 protein: CASKPTGMNTEAFF